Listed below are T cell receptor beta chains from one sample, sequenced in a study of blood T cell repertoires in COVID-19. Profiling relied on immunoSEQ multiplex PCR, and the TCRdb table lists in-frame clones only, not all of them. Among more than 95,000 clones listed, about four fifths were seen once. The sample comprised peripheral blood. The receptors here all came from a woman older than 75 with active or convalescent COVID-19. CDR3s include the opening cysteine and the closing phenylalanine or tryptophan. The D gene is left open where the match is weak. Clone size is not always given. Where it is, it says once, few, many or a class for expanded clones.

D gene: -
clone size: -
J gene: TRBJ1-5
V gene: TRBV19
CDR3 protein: CASHIGAGLIGQPQHF
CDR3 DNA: TGTGCCAGTCACATAGGAGCAGGGCTGATAGGGCAGCCCCAGCATTTT

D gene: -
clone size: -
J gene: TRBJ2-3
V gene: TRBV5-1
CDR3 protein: CASSLGGPDTDTQYF
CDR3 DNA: TGCGCCAGCAGCTTGGGGGGGCCGGACACAGATACGCAGTATTTT

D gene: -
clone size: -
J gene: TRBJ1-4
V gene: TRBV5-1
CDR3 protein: CASSQDPGEAKLFF
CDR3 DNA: TGCGCCAGCAGCCAAGACCCCGGGGAGGCAAAACTGTTTTTT

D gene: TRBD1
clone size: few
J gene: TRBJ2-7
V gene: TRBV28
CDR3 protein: CASKGGDEQYF
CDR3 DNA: TGTGCCAGCAAAGGGGGCGACGAGCAGTACTTC

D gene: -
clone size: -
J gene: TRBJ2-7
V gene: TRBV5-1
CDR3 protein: CASSFQGGGFNDEQYF
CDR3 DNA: TGCGCCAGCAGCTTCCAGGGTGGAGGGTTTAACGACGAGCAGTACTTC

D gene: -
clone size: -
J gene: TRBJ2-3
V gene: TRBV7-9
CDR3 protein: CASSFITDTQYF
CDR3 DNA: TGTGCCAGCAGCTTTATCACAGATACGCAGTATTTT

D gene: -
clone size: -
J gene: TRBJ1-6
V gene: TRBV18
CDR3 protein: CASSPYGINSPLHF
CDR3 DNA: TGTGCCAGCTCACCTTACGGGATTAATTCACCCCTCCACTTT

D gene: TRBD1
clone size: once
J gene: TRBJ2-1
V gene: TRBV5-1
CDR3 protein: CASSLEDRGGWNEQFF
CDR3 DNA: TGCGCCAGCAGCTTGGAGGACAGGGGAGGGTGGAATGAGCAGTTCTTC

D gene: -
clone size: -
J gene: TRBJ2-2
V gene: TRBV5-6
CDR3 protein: CASSLPPTDGELFF
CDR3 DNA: TGTGCCAGCAGCCTGCCTCCGACAGACGGGGAGCTGTTTTTT

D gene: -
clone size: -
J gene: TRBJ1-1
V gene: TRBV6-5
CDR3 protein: CASSYGQEAFF
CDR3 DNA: TGTGCCAGCAGCTACGGACAGGAAGCTTTCTTT

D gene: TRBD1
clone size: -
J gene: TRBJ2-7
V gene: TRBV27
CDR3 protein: CASSWSWTGESEQYF
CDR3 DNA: TGTGCCAGCAGTTGGAGCTGGACAGGGGAGTCCGAGCAGTACTTC

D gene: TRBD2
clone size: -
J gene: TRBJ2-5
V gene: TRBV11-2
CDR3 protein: CASSTLAGGGETQYF
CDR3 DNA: TGTGCCAGCAGCACCCTTGCGGGCGGGGGGGAGACCCAGTACTTC

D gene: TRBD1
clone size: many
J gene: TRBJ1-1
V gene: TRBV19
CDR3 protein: CASSMTGLNTEAFF
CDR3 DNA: TGTGCCAGTAGTATGACAGGGCTGAACACTGAAGCTTTCTTT

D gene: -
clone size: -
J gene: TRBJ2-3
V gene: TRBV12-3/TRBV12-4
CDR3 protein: CASTNTDTQYF
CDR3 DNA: TGTGCCAGCACTAATACAGATACGCAGTATTTT

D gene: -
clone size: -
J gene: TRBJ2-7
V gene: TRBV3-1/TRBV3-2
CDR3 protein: CASSYGTYEQYF
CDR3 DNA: TGTGCCAGCAGCTACGGGACATACGAGCAGTACTTC

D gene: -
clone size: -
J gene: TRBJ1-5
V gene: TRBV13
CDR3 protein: CASSARGNQPQHF
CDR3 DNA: TGTGCCAGCAGCGCAAGGGGAAATCAGCCCCAGCATTTT